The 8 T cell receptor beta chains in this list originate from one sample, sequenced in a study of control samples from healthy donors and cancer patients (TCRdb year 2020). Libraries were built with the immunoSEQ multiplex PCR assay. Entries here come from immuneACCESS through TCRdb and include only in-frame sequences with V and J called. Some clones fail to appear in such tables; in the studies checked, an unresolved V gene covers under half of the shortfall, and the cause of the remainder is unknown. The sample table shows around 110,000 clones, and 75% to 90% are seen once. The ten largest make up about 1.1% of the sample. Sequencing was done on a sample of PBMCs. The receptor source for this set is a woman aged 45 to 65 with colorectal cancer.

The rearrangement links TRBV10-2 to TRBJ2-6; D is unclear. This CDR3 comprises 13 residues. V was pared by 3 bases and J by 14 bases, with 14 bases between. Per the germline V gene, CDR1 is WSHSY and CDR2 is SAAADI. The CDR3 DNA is TGCGCCAGCAGTGAAAACAGAATAAACATCCTGACTTTC. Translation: CASSENRINILTF.

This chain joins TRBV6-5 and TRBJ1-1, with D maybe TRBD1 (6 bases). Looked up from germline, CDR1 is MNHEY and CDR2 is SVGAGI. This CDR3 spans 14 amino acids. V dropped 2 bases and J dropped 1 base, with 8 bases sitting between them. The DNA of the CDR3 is TGTGCCAGCAGTTACCGACAGGAGAACACTGAAGCTTTCTTT. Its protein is CASSYRQENTEAFF.

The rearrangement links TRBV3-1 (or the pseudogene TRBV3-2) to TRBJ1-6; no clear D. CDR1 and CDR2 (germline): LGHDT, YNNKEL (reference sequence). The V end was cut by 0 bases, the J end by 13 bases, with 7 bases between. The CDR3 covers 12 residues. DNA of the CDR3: TGTGCCAGCAGCCAAGAGGCAGAGCCCCTCCACTTT. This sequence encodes CASSQEAEPLHF.

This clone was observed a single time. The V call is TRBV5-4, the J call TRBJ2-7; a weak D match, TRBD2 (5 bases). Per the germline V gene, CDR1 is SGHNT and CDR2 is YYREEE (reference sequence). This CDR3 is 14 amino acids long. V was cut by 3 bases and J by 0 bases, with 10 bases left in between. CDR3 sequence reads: CASSSERDSYEQYF. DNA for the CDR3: TGTGCCAGCAGCTCGGAGAGGGACTCCTACGAGCAGTACTTC.

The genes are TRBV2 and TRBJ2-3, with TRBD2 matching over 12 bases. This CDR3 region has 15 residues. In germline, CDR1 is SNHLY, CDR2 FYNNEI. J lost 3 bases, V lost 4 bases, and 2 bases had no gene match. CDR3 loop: CASSATSGSTDTQYF. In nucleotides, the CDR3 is TGTGCCAGCAGTGCGACTAGCGGGAGTACAGATACGCAGTATTTT.

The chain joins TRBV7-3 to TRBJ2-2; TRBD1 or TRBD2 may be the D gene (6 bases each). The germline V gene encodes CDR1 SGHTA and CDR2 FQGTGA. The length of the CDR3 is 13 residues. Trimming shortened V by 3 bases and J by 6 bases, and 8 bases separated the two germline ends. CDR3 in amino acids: CASSFGGSGELFF. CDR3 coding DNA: TGTGCCAGCAGCTTCGGGGGCTCCGGGGAGCTGTTTTTT.

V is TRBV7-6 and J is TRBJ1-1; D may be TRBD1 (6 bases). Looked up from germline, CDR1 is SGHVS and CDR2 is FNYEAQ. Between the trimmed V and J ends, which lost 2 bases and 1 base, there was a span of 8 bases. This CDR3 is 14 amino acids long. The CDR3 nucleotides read TGTGCCAGCAGCTTATGGGGGCCGAACACTGAAGCTTTCTTT. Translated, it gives CASSLWGPNTEAFF.

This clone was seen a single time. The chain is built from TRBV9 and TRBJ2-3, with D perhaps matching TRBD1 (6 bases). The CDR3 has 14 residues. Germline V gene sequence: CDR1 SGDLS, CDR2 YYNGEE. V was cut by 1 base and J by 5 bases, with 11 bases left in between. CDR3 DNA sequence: TGTGCCAGCAGCGTAAGGGGGATCGTAGATACGCAGTATTTT. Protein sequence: CASSVRGIVDTQYF.